This TCR beta chain stems from a study of response to subunit inactivated influenza vaccine. Overall study findings and caveats: The authors put forward the suggestion that each seasonal influenza vaccination may bring in only a limited number of new T cells.

Trimming pared 0 bases from V and 7 bases from J, leaving 14 bases between. Looked up from germline, CDR1 is PRHDT and CDR2 is FYEKMQ (reference sequence). This CDR3 region has 15 residues. Notes on this clonotype: Its target is not known.

TCRdb ran MiXCR on the RT-PCR reads and lists one entry per CDR3 protein. The sample yields more than 400,000 distinct CDR3 sequences, roughly 11% seen once. The sample in question was PBMCs from blood, obtained 35 to 45 days after vaccination. This TCR was recovered from a man aged 50 or older who received an inactivated influenza vaccine. This chain uses TRBV13 with TRBJ2-3; tentative D call: TRBD2 (6 bases). The CDR3 nucleotides read TGTGCCAGCAGCTTAGGCGGGACTCCTCCCAATACGCAGTATTTT. Translation: CASSLGGTPPNTQYF.